Reported below is one TCR beta chain. No antigen is known for it. One end of the junction is discordant with germline, which a read error may explain. The authors' processing: Sampled TCR counts reached a median of approximately 100,000 per sample, with values ranging from about 20,000 to 750,000. TCRdb fed the RACE reads into MiXCR, producing one record per CDR3 protein. TCRdb, rather than the study authors, made the V and J calls. This sample has over 70,000 distinct CDR3 sequences; less than 15% occur once, and the top ten carry 4.6%. Time point noted: pre-sensitization, week 0. This sample's treatment: therapeutic diphenylcyclopropenone sensitization with weekly scalp DPC. Sample donors consisted of patients with alopecia, aged 18 to 70 years, who were suitable for DPC. Unfractionated whole blood was the source of the extracted total RNA. The data originate from a study of human T cells and chemical hapten exposure. General study points: There were significantly more large CDR3 similarity clusters among expanded TCRs than among controls.

CDR1 and CDR2 (germline): MNHNY, SVGAGI (reference sequence). The CDR3 has 11 residues. The receptor was derived from a woman aged 50 to 60 with alopecia areata. Some clones in this sample may be carry-over from other donors' samples. The sample consisted of whole blood, taken in connection with sensitization to the hapten diphenylcyclopropenone (DPC). The chain has TRBV6-6 and TRBJ2-1; D may be TRBD2 (6 bases). This CDR3 reads CATGGYNEQIF. The CDR3 DNA follows: TGTGCCACCGGGGGATACAATGAGCAGATCTTC.